One and the same sample provided the 22 T cell receptor beta chains below, sequenced in a study of blood T cell repertoires in COVID-19 (dated by TCRdb to between 2020 and 2021). Library creation used the immunoSEQ multiplex PCR assay. This immuneACCESS table, as held by TCRdb, lists in-frame sequences with V and J called but not all clones. Of the missing ones, under half trace to an unresolved V gene in checked studies; the others have no known cause. In this sample the table shows about 140,000 clones, approximately 83% of which occur a single time. More than 4.5% of the sample belongs to the ten largest clones. Sequenced material: PBMCs or T cells enriched from blood (not recorded which). Source of these receptors: a man between 65 and 85 years old who had been exposed to COVID-19.

V usage is TRBV9 and J usage is TRBJ1-2, with D unresolved. Looked up from germline, CDR1 is SGDLS and CDR2 is YYNGEE. V lost 1 base, J lost 6 bases, and 13 bases lay in between. The CDR3 has 14 residues. DNA for the CDR3: TGTGCCAGCAGCGTAAATGCTAGGTGGGATGGCTACACCTTC. Amino acids: CASSVNARWDGYTF.

In DNA, the CDR3 is TGTGCCAGCAGTTACTCAGCGGGGGCTAACTATGGCTACACCTTC. Amino acids: CASSYSAGANYGYTF. The chain carries TRBV6-2 or TRBV6-3 and TRBJ1-2, with a tentative D call TRBD1 (5 bases). This CDR3 comprises 15 residues. Germline values: CDR1 MNHEY, CDR2 SVGEGT. The V end was cut by 0 bases, the J end by 0 bases, with 8 bases between.

The chain carries TRBV10-3 and TRBJ1-5, with 7 positions matching TRBD1. The trim removed 5 bases at V and 5 bases at J, leaving 3 bases unmatched. Germline values: CDR1 ENHRY, CDR2 SYGVKD. The CDR3 sequence is 13 residues long. CDR3 in amino acids: CAISTQGDQPQHF. In DNA form, the CDR3 reads TGTGCCATCAGTACTCAGGGGGATCAGCCCCAGCATTTT.

This chain joins TRBV5-6 and TRBJ1-1; D gene ambiguous. The CDR3 contains 11 residues. V was clipped by 2 bases and J by 4 bases, with 3 bases between them. The germline V gene has CDR1 SGHDT and CDR2 YYEEEE. The CDR3 reads CASSFGTEAFF. CDR3 nucleotide sequence: TGTGCCAGCAGCTTCGGCACTGAAGCTTTCTTT.

The gene calls are TRBV5-4 and TRBJ2-7; 7 nucleotides agree with TRBD1. The germline gives CDR1 SGHNT, CDR2 YYREEE (reference sequence). The CDR3 has 14 amino acids. J gave up 5 bases and V 4 bases, and 9 bases lay outside the gene matches. CDR3 amino acids: CASSDTGAGDEQYF. The CDR3 bases are TGTGCCAGCAGCGATACAGGGGCCGGGGACGAGCAGTACTTC.

This clone was seen a few times. The chain has TRBV29-1 and TRBJ1-5, with D possibly TRBD1 on 5 matching bases. This CDR3 is built from 14 residues. V was pared by 4 bases and J by 0 bases, with 10 bases between. Germline V gives CDR1 SQVTM, CDR2 ANQGSEA. The CDR3 sequence: CSVAQGNSNQPQHF. Here the CDR3 DNA reads TGCAGCGTTGCTCAGGGAAATAGCAATCAGCCCCAGCATTTT.

This clone was observed a handful of times. The chain has TRBV18 and TRBJ2-7; 8 bases line up with TRBD1. CDR3 length: 14 residues. The germline CDR1 and CDR2 sequences are KGHSH and LQKENI. V was pared by 5 bases and J by 0 bases, with 3 bases of the junction left unmatched. This CDR3 is CASSSGQGSYEQYF. CDR3 in DNA: TGTGCCAGCTCATCTGGACAGGGCTCCTACGAGCAGTACTTC.

This chain connects TRBV28 to TRBJ1-5, with TRBD1 matching 8 bases. The CDR3 is made up of 13 amino acids. V was pared by 8 bases and J by 2 bases, with 2 bases of the junction left unmatched. Germline assignment: CDR1 MDHEN and CDR2 SYDVKM. CDR3 coding DNA: TGTGCCAGCTTGGACAGGGGCAATCAGCCCCAGCATTTT. Translating it yields CASLDRGNQPQHF.

The V gene is TRBV2, the J gene TRBJ2-7; D gene ambiguous. The CDR3 loop spans 12 amino acids. V lost 7 bases and J 0 bases, leaving 7 bases between the germline ends. Germline V lookup: CDR1 SNHLY, CDR2 FYNNEI. CDR3 sequence reads: CASTSSSYEQYF. CDR3 nucleotide sequence: TGTGCCAGCACAAGTAGCTCCTACGAGCAGTACTTC.

The V gene is TRBV7-8, the J gene TRBJ2-4, with TRBD1 identical over 9 bases. This CDR3 is 13 amino acids long. Germline V gene data show CDR1 as SGHVS and CDR2 as FQNEAQ. J gave up 8 bases and V 4 bases, and 3 bases lay outside the gene matches. CDR3 protein: CASSWRDRDIQYF. Written as DNA, the CDR3 is TGTGCCAGCAGCTGGCGGGACAGGGACATTCAGTACTTC.

The genes are TRBV9 and TRBJ1-6, with 9 bases matching TRBD1. After removal of 4 bases from V and 6 bases from J, the junction contained 8 bases not matched to a gene. Germline V lookup: CDR1 SGDLS, CDR2 YYNGEE. This CDR3 has 16 amino acids. The CDR3 DNA reads TGTGCCAGCAGCCCAGCACCGGGACAGGGTAATTCACCCCTCCACTTT. It yields the protein CASSPAPGQGNSPLHF.

This clone was counted once. The chain is built from TRBV21-1 and TRBJ2-1; the table's D call TRBD1 went unverified against the DNA. TRBV21-1 is tagged as a pseudogene. CDR3 length equals 18 residues. CDR3: CASSQKGRTGVLFNEQFF. Written as DNA, the CDR3 is TGTGCCAGCAGCCAAAAAGGGAGAACAGGGGTCTTATTCAATGAGCAGTTCTTC.

This clone was counted between two and nine times. This chain connects TRBV11-2 to TRBJ2-7; possible D gene TRBD2, 6 bases. CDR3 length: 18 residues. Germline assignment: CDR1 SGHAT and CDR2 FQNNGV. Trimming removed 1 base at V and 0 bases at J, with 19 bases between. The CDR3 here is CASSLGVEGMISSYEQYF. The CDR3 DNA reads TGTGCCAGCAGCTTAGGGGTGGAGGGAATGATAAGCTCCTACGAGCAGTACTTC.

The rearrangement uses TRBV4-1 and TRBJ2-3; D gene unclear. Germline CDR1 reads MGHRA; CDR2 reads YSYEKL. V was cut by 0 bases and J by 2 bases, with 12 bases left in between. This CDR3 is built from 16 residues. The CDR3 nucleotides are TGCGCCAGCAGCCAAGACGTGGGCCCCCCCACAGATACGCAGTATTTT. Encoded protein: CASSQDVGPPTDTQYF.

This rearrangement joins TRBV29-1 to TRBJ1-1; no reliable D call. This CDR3 is built from 11 residues. V was cut by 4 bases and J by 6 bases, with 9 bases left in between. Germline CDR1 SQVTM, CDR2 ANQGSEA. Here the CDR3 reads CSVAPRSEAFF. The DNA of the CDR3 is TGCAGCGTTGCCCCCAGGTCTGAAGCTTTCTTT.

J is TRBJ2-1 and V is TRBV21-1; whether TRBD2, the table's D call, matches the DNA was not checked. TRBV21-1 is marked as a pseudogene. CDR3 length: 17 amino acids. Written as DNA, the CDR3 is TGTGCCAGCAGCAAAGACGGCACATCTAGCTCCTACAATGAGCAGTTCTTC. This codes for CASSKDGTSSSYNEQFF.

The chain couples TRBV11-2 to TRBJ1-2; a possible D gene is TRBD1 (6 bases). Germline loops: CDR1 SGHAT, CDR2 FQNNGV. The CDR3 has 15 residues. V was clipped by 5 bases and J by 0 bases, with 13 bases between them. The DNA for the CDR3 is TGTGCCAGCAGCCAAGGACAGCCTCCTAACTATGGCTACACCTTC. Its translation: CASSQGQPPNYGYTF. The full variable domain, rest sourced from reference TRBV11-2 and TRBJ1-2, is EAGVAQSPRYKIIEKRQSVAFWCNPISGHATLYWYQQILGQGPKLLIQFQNNGVVDDSQLPKDRFSAERLKGVDSTLKIQPAKLEDSAVYLCASSQGQPPNYGYTFGSGTRLTVV.

The V call is TRBV24-1, the J call TRBJ1-2; 10 positions agree with TRBD1. CDR3 size: 17 residues. Trimming cost V 4 bases and J 2 bases; bases outside gene matches: 9. The germline V gene has CDR1 KGHDR and CDR2 SFDVKD. The DNA of the CDR3 is TGTGCCACCAGTGAGGCCGGGACAGGGGTGAGCAACTATGGCTACACCTTC. It specifies CATSEAGTGVSNYGYTF.

J is TRBJ2-1 and V is TRBV12-5; 9 nucleotides line up with TRBD2. This CDR3 is 16 amino acids long. Germline CDR1 reads LGHNT; CDR2 reads FRNRAP. V lost 4 bases to trimming and J lost 2 bases; unmatched junction nucleotides: 6. The CDR3 loop is CASGSRGGAPYNEQFF. CDR3 in DNA: TGTGCTAGTGGTTCTCGCGGGGGGGCCCCCTACAATGAGCAGTTCTTC.

The chain joins TRBV18 to TRBJ2-1, with 10 bases identical to TRBD2. V trimming: 3 bases; J trimming: 5 bases; junction bases outside the gene matches: 7. The length of the CDR3 is 16 residues. Germline V gene lookup returns CDR1 KGHSH and CDR2 LQKENI. In nucleotides, the CDR3 is TGTGCCAGCTCACCGGCTAGCGGGGGCGCAAACAATGAGCAGTTCTTC. Translation: CASSPASGGANNEQFF.

This clone was counted only a few times. Written as DNA, the CDR3 is TGTGCCTGTACTAGCGGGGCCTCCTACAATGAGCAGTTCTTC. Protein sequence: CACTSGASYNEQFF. The chain uses TRBV30 and TRBJ2-1, with TRBD2 identical over 10 bases. The CDR3 length is 14 residues. The ends lost 6 bases at V and 0 bases at J; junction bases unmatched: 2. The germline V gene has CDR1 GTSNPN and CDR2 SVGIG (reference sequence).

V and J are TRBV6-5 and TRBJ2-7; 11 bases agree with TRBD1. The CDR3 has 15 residues. Germline values: CDR1 MNHEY, CDR2 SVGAGI. The ends lost 7 bases at V and 1 base at J; junction bases unmatched: 6. CDR3: CASNRGQGASYEQYF. The CDR3 coding sequence is TGTGCCAGCAACAGAGGACAGGGGGCTTCCTACGAGCAGTACTTC.